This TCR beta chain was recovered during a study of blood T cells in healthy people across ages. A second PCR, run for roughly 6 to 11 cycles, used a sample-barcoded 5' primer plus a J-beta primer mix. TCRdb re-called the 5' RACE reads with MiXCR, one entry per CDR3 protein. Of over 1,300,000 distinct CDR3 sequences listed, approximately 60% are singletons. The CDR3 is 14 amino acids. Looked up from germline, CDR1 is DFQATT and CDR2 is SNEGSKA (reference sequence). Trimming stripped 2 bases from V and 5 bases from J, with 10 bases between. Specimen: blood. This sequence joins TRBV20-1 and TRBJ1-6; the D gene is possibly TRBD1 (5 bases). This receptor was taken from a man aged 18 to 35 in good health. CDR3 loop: CSARSDRDNSPLHF. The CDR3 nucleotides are TGCAGTGCTAGATCTGACAGAGATAATTCACCCCTCCACTTT.